The 2 T cell receptor beta chains below all came from one sample that was sequenced in a study of cytomegalovirus exposure and HLA in healthy donors (dated by TCRdb to 2015 to 2018). Libraries came from the immunoSEQ multiplex PCR assay. For the multiplex PCR, a mixture combining 60 forward primers for TCR Vbeta segments and 13 reverse primers for TCR Jbeta segments was used. TCRdb took over this immuneACCESS table, retaining in-frame rearrangements with V and J assigned. Such tables are incomplete; in checked studies, under half of the missing clones stem from an unresolved V gene, and the remainder is unexplained. The sample includes over 100,000 clones, with around three quarters observed a single time. The ten largest clones represent 4.8% of the sample. Sequenced input: PBMCs. Receptors originate from a man in his thirties or forties in good health and CMV-seropositive.

This clone was picked up a small number of times. The chain is built from TRBV5-6 and TRBJ1-5; no clear D. Trimming removed 3 bases at V and 3 bases at J, with 10 bases between. Germline lookup yields CDR1 SGHDT and CDR2 YYEEEE. CDR3 length: 14 residues. The CDR3 region is CASSSGIYNQPQHF. Here the CDR3 DNA reads TGTGCCAGCAGCTCCGGGATCTACAATCAGCCCCAGCATTTT.

This chain connects TRBV29-1 to TRBJ2-3, with TRBD2 identical over 7 bases. V shed 1 base and J 0 bases; nucleotides not matched to a gene: 4. This CDR3 contains 15 residues. Germline loops: CDR1 SQVTM, CDR2 ANQGSEA. The DNA of the CDR3 is TGCAGCGTTGAAGGGCGGGGGACTAGCACAGATACGCAGTATTTT. It yields the protein CSVEGRGTSTDTQYF.